The 21 T cell receptor beta chains given below trace back to one sample, sequenced in a study of graft-versus-host responses after intestinal transplantation. Measured with immunoSEQ multiplex PCR; TCRdb has only the in-frame clones, and not every one. This table holds 95,000 to 150,000 clones, around 96% found once. Antigens for these TCRs are unknown. The sequencing here drew on unstimulated CD8+ T cells sorted from spleen or lymph node cells, taken before intestinal transplant. The receptors were gathered from a human donor who received an intestinal transplant.

As DNA, the CDR3 is TGCGCCAGCAGCCAAGTTAGGGGTTACAATGAGCAGTTCTTC. This sequence encodes CASSQVRGYNEQFF. The V call is TRBV4-1, the J call TRBJ2-1; perhaps TRBD1 as D (5 bases). Trimming removed 1 base at V and 4 bases at J, with 8 bases between. Germline CDR1 and CDR2: MGHRA and YSYEKL. The CDR3 is 14 residues long.

This clone was recorded only once. The chain employs TRBV9 and TRBJ2-1, with D possibly being TRBD2 (6 bases). This CDR3 region has 12 residues. V lost 0 bases and J lost 10, with 8 bases in between. Germline CDR1 SGDLS, CDR2 YYNGEE. The CDR3 reads CASSVAGVEQFF. The CDR3 DNA follows: TGTGCCAGCAGCGTAGCGGGAGTGGAGCAGTTCTTC.

The chain uses TRBV11-2 and TRBJ2-5; D gene uncertain. Trimming stripped 4 bases from V and 3 bases from J, with 18 bases between. Germline-derived CDR1 and CDR2 are SGHAT and FQNNGV. The CDR3 covers 16 residues. CDR3 loop: CASSSRFLDGEETQYF. As DNA, the CDR3 is TGTGCCAGCAGCTCGCGTTTCTTGGACGGTGAAGAGACCCAGTACTTC.

The chain joins TRBV6-5 to TRBJ2-7; TRBD1 might be the D (6 bases). CDR3 length: 14 residues. Trimming removed 4 bases from V and 7 bases from J, with 17 bases in between. Germline CDR1 is MNHEY and CDR2 is SVGAGI. CDR3 sequence: CASSFLSGDREQYF. Written as DNA, the CDR3 is TGTGCCAGCAGTTTTTTATCAGGGGATCGAGAGCAGTACTTC.

This clone appeared a single time. V usage is TRBV4-1 and J usage is TRBJ1-2, with D hard to call. In germline, CDR1 is MGHRA, CDR2 YSYEKL. V dropped 1 base and J dropped 1 base, with 10 bases sitting between them. The CDR3 length is 15 residues. CDR3 nucleotide sequence: TGCGCCAGCAGCCAAGGGGAGGATTTTAACTATGGCTACACCTTC. Protein product: CASSQGEDFNYGYTF.

This clone was recorded a few times. The chain employs TRBV7-9 and TRBJ2-7; 7 positions agree with TRBD1. The J segment lost 3 bases and the V segment lost 5 bases, leaving 10 bases of the junction unmatched. Germline V gene lookup returns CDR1 SEHNR and CDR2 FQNEAQ (reference sequence). The CDR3 is made up of 15 amino acids. The CDR3 DNA sequence: TGTGCCAGCAGCCCGCTCGACAGGGTGAACTACGAGCAGTACTTC. The encoded protein is CASSPLDRVNYEQYF.

The J gene is TRBJ1-4, the V gene TRBV25-1; D unclear. The CDR3 runs 12 residues. Trimming removed 3 bases at V and 8 bases at J, with 7 bases between. CDR1 is MGHDK and CDR2 is SYGVNS in the germline V gene. The CDR3 here is CASSDGSEKLFF. Written as DNA, the CDR3 is TGTGCCAGCAGTGACGGAAGCGAAAAACTGTTTTTT.

This clone was picked up a small number of times. This chain connects TRBV4-2 to TRBJ1-2; D perhaps matches TRBD1 (5 bases). The CDR3 has 11 amino acids. Deletions cut 6 bases from V and 8 bases from J, with 10 bases between. Germline V gives CDR1 LGHNA, CDR2 YNFKEQ. As DNA, the CDR3 is TGTGCCAGCAGGCGTAGGGACGGCTACACCTTC. As protein: CASRRRDGYTF.

This clone was picked up one time. CDR3 protein: CSVAQGIEQFF. For the CDR3, the DNA is TGCAGCGTTGCACAGGGAATTGAGCAGTTCTTC. The chain uses TRBV29-1 and TRBJ2-1; D possibly corresponds to TRBD1 (6 bases). This CDR3 has 11 residues. Germline values: CDR1 SQVTM, CDR2 ANQGSEA. V dropped 4 bases and J dropped 9 bases, with 10 bases sitting between them.

The V gene is TRBV11-2, the J gene TRBJ2-1; 9 positions agree with TRBD1. J gave up 7 bases and V 4 bases, and 5 bases lay outside the gene matches. Germline V lookup: CDR1 SGHAT, CDR2 FQNNGV. This CDR3 has 14 residues. DNA for the CDR3: TGTGCCAGCAGCTCCCTGACAGGGGGGAATGAGCAGTTCTTC. It translates to CASSSLTGGNEQFF.

The chain carries TRBV4-1 and TRBJ1-1, with a possible D match to TRBD1 (5 bases). CDR1 is MGHRA and CDR2 is YSYEKL in the germline V gene. The CDR3 is 14 residues long. V was trimmed by 7 bases and J by 3 bases, leaving 15 bases between them. This chain's CDR3 is CASTGEGGYTEAFF. The CDR3, as DNA: TGCGCCAGCACGGGGGAGGGTGGGTACACTGAAGCTTTCTTT.

The chain links TRBV18 to TRBJ1-1, with D uncertain. This CDR3 is built from 15 residues. CDR1 and CDR2 from the germline V gene are KGHSH and LQKENI. With 3 bases removed from V and 1 base from J, the gap between germline ends came to 12 bases. The CDR3 bases are TGTGCCAGCTCACCTAGACTCCGGAAGAACACTGAAGCTTTCTTT. Protein sequence: CASSPRLRKNTEAFF.

Remarks on this clone: The same CDR3 is also encoded by other DNA sequences in this sample. This sequence joins TRBV10-3 and TRBJ2-3; unclear D gene. The CDR3 has 12 amino acids. Germline CDR1 is ENHRY and CDR2 is SYGVKD. Trimming took off 4 bases at V and 0 bases at J, with 2 bases between the two ends. The CDR3 loop is CAISASTDTQYF. Written as DNA, the CDR3 is TGTGCCATCAGTGCAAGCACAGATACGCAGTATTTT.

The CDR3 DNA sequence: TGTGCCAGCAGCTACCTAGGATCGACAGACGGGGAGCTGTTTTTT. Its translation: CASSYLGSTDGELFF. The V gene is TRBV7-2, the J gene TRBJ2-2; D perhaps matches TRBD1 (5 bases). This CDR3 has 15 residues. The germline V and J ends were trimmed by 4 bases and 7 bases, with 16 bases remaining between them. Germline CDR1 is SGHTA and CDR2 is FQGNSA. Full variable domain (missing parts from reference TRBV7-2 and TRBJ2-2): GAGVSQSPSNKVTEKGKDVELRCDPISGHTALYWYRQSLGQGLEFLIYFQGNSAPDKSGLPSDRFSAERTGGSVSTLTIQRTQQEDSAVYLCASSYLGSTDGELFFGEGSRLTVL.

The gene calls are TRBV7-8 and TRBJ2-1; maybe TRBD2 (5 bases). Looked up from germline, CDR1 is SGHVS and CDR2 is FQNEAQ. The CDR3 runs to 16 residues. Trimming removed 4 bases at V and 0 bases at J, with 13 bases between. The CDR3 region has the DNA TGTGCCAGCAGCTCCCTCCCGGGGAGCTCCTACAATGAGCAGTTCTTC. Protein product: CASSSLPGSSYNEQFF. Filled out from reference TRBV7-8 and TRBJ2-1, the complete variable domain reads GAGVSQSPRYKVAKRGQDVALRCDPISGHVSLFWYQQALGQGPEFLTYFQNEAQLDKSGLPSDRFFAERPEGSVSTLKIQRTQQEDSAVYLCASSSLPGSSYNEQFFGPGTRLTVL.

This chain links TRBV13 with TRBJ1-1; 8 bases match TRBD1. CDR3 size: 13 residues. The V gene's germline CDR1 is PRHDT and CDR2 FYEKMQ (reference sequence). V shed 8 bases and J 3 bases; nucleotides not matched to a gene: 5. CDR3 coding DNA: TGTGCCAGCGGTCACAGGGGGGACACTGAAGCTTTCTTT. Translation: CASGHRGDTEAFF.

The rearrangement links TRBV4-1 to TRBJ2-1, with 9 bases matching TRBD1. J was trimmed by 3 bases and V by 5 bases; bases with no gene match: 5. CDR1 and CDR2 (germline): MGHRA, YSYEKL. CDR3 size: 15 residues. CDR3 in DNA: TGCGCCAGCAGCGTACGACAGGGGGACTACAATGAGCAGTTCTTC. It encodes CASSVRQGDYNEQFF.

CDR3 protein: CASSQGLLAGVYEQYF. The CDR3 bases are TGTGCCAGCAGCCAAGGTTTACTAGCGGGAGTCTACGAGCAGTACTTC. The J gene is TRBJ2-5, the V gene TRBV4-2; 11 positions match TRBD2. TRBJ2-7 matches the DNA end more closely, so the J call is doubtful. The CDR3 is 16 residues long. CDR1 is LGHNA and CDR2 is YNFKEQ in the germline V gene.

The gene calls are TRBV19 and TRBJ2-1; 14 bases are shared with TRBD2. In germline, CDR1 is LNHDA, CDR2 SQIVND (reference sequence). V trimming: 3 bases; J trimming: 6 bases; junction bases outside the gene matches: 16. This CDR3 is 20 amino acids long. The CDR3 here is CASSIGPGTSGRNGLNEQFF. Written as DNA, the CDR3 is TGTGCCAGTAGTATTGGGCCCGGGACTAGCGGGAGAAACGGTCTCAATGAGCAGTTCTTC.

This rearrangement joins TRBV6-1 to TRBJ1-5; 10 nucleotides line up with TRBD1. V dropped 6 bases and J dropped 6; count of bases not matched to a gene: 5. CDR1 and CDR2 (germline): MNHNS, SASEGT. The CDR3 extends over 14 amino acids. The CDR3 DNA follows: TGTGCCAGCAGGCCCGGGACAGGGGTTCAGCCCCAGCATTTT. Its translation: CASRPGTGVQPQHF.

This chain joins TRBV7-6 and TRBJ2-1; D not resolved. CDR3 length equals 14 residues. Trimming pared 1 base from V and 6 bases from J, leaving 10 bases between. CDR1 and CDR2 from the germline V gene are SGHVS and FNYEAQ. CDR3 protein: CASSLVGPRNEQFF. CDR3 in DNA: TGTGCCAGCAGCTTAGTGGGTCCCCGCAATGAGCAGTTCTTC.